This section outlines one TCR beta chain sequence together with its context. Its antigen is still unknown. These data belong to a study of T cell responses to AZD1222 COVID-19 vaccine. Study-level results: Only a handful of people who got AZD1222 tested seropositive at baseline. Vaccine-associated CD4 TCRs ranged over spike, dominating at 160-218 and 743-854. After the peak T cell response, and only then, were repertoires sampled. Breadth and depth of Spike-specific TCRs rose after two AZD1222 doses.

Some clones are missing from TCRdb's copy, which holds only in-frame ones; the method was immunoSEQ multiplex PCR. Altogether 140,000 to 150,000 clones are present, about 81% being singletons, with the ten largest covering roughly 4.5%. This specimen was peripheral blood, taken on day 0 of MenACWY control vaccination. The TCR was taken from an adult in good health.

In DNA form, the CDR3 reads TGTGCCAGTAGTATGGGCTCCGGGACAGGGCCCTACGAGCAGTACTTC. This sequence encodes CASSMGSGTGPYEQYF. The chain links TRBV19 to TRBJ2-7, with TRBD1 matching 9 bases. J lost 2 bases, V lost 3 bases, and 8 bases had no gene match. CDR3 length: 16 amino acids. Germline V gene data show CDR1 as LNHDA and CDR2 as SQIVND (reference sequence).